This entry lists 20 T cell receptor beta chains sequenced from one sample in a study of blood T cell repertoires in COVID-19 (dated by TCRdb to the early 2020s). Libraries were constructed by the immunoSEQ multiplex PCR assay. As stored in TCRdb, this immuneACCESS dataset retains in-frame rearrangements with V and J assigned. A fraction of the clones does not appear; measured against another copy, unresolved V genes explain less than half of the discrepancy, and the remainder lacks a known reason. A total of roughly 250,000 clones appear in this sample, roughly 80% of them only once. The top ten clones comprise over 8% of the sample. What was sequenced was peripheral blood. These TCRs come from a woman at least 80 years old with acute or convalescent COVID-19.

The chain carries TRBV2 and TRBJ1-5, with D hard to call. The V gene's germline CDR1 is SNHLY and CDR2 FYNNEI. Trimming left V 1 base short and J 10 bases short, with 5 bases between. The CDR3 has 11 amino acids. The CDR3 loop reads CASSEGRPQHF. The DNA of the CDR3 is TGTGCCAGCAGTGAAGGGAGACCCCAGCATTTT. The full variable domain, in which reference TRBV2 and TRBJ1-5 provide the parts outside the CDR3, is EPEVTQTPSHQVTQMGQEVILRCVPISNHLYFYWYRQILGQKVEFLVSFYNNEISEKSEIFDDQFSVERPDGSNFTLKIRSTKLEDSAMYFCASSEGRPQHFGDGTRLSIL.

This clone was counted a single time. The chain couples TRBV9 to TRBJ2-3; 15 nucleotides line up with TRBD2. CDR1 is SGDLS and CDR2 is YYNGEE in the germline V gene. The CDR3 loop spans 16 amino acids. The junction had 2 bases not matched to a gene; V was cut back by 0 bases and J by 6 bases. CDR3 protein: CASSVGTSGGADTQYF. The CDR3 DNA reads TGTGCCAGCAGCGTAGGGACTAGCGGGGGGGCTGATACGCAGTATTTT.

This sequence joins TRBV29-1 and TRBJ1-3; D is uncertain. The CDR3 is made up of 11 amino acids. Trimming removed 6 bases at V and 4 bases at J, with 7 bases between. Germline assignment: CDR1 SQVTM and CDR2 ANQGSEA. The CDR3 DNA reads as TGCAGCGTCGGTACCGGAAACACCATATATTTT. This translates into CSVGTGNTIYF. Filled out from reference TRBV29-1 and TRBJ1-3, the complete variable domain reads SAVISQKPSRDICQRGTSLTIQCQVDSQVTMMFWYRQQPGQSLTLIATANQGSEATYESGFVIDKFPISRPNLTFSTLTVSNMSPEDSSIYLCSVGTGNTIYFGEGSWLTVV.

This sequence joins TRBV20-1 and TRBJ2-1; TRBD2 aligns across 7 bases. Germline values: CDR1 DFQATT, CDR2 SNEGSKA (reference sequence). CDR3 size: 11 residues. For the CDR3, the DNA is TGCGGACTAGTCGGTTTGAATGAGCAGTTCTTC. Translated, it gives CGLVGLNEQFF.

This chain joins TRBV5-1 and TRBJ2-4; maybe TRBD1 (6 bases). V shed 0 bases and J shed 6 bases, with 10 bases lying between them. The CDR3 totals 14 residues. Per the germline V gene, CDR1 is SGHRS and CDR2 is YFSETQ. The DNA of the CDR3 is TGCGCCAGCAGCTTGGAGGGGGTGGCAAACATTCAGTACTTC. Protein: CASSLEGVANIQYF.

CDR3: CASSQRTALSGNTIYF. Written as DNA, the CDR3 is TGTGCCAGCAGCCAACGGACAGCGCTCTCTGGAAACACCATATATTTT. The V call is TRBV14, the J call TRBJ1-3, with TRBD1 as a possible D gene (6 bases). Germline V CDR1 and CDR2: SGHDN, FVKESK. Trimming took off 2 bases at V and 0 bases at J, with 11 bases between the two ends. The CDR3 runs 16 residues.

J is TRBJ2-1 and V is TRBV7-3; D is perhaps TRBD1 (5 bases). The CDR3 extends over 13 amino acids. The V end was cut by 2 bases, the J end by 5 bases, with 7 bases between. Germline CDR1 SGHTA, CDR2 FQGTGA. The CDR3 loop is CASSLGRDNEQFF. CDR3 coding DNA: TGTGCCAGCAGCTTAGGCAGGGACAATGAGCAGTTCTTC.

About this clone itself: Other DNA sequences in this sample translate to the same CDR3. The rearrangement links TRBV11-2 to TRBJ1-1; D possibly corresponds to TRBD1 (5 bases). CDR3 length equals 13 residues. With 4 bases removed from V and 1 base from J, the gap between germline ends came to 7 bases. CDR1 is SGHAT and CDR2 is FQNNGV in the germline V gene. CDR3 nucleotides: TGTGCCAGCAGCTCCCAGGGGAACACTGAAGCTTTCTTT. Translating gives CASSSQGNTEAFF.

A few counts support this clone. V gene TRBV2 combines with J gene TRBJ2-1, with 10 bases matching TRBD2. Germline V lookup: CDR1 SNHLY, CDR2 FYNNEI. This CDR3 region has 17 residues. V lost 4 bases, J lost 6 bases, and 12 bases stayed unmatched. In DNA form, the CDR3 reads TGTGCCAGCAGTGGGCCTCTAGCGGGGGCCAGATTCAATGAGCAGTTCTTC. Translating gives CASSGPLAGARFNEQFF.

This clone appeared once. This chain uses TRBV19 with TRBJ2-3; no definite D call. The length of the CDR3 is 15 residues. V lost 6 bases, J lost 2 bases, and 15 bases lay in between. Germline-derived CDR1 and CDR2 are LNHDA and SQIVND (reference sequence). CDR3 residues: CASSPGDGYTDTQYF. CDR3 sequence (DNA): TGTGCCAGTAGCCCCGGAGACGGGTACACAGATACGCAGTATTTT.

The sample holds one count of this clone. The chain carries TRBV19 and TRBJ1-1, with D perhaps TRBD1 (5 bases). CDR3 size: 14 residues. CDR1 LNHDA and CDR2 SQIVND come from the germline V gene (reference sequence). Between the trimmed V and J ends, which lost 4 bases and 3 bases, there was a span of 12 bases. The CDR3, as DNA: TGTGCCAGTAGTAGGGAGGGGTTTCACACTGAAGCTTTCTTT. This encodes CASSREGFHTEAFF.

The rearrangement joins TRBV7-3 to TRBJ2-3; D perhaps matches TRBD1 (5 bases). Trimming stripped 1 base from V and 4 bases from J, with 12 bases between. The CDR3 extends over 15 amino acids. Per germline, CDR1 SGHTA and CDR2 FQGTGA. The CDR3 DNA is TGTGCCAGCAGCTTAAAGGGGCCTAGGGCAGATACGCAGTATTTT. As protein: CASSLKGPRADTQYF.

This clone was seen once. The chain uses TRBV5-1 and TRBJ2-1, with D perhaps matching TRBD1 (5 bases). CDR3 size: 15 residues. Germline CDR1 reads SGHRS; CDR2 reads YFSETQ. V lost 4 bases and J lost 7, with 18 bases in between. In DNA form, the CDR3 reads TGCGCCAGCAGCCCCCCCGACAGACCCGGGAATGAGCAGTTCTTC. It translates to CASSPPDRPGNEQFF.

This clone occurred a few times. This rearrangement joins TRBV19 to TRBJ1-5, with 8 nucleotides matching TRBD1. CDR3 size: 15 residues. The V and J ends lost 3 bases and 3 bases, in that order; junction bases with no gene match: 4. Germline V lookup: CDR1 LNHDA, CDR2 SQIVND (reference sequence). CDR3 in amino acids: CASSIGGQANQPQHF. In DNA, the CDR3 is TGTGCCAGTAGTATTGGGGGACAGGCCAATCAGCCCCAGCATTTT.

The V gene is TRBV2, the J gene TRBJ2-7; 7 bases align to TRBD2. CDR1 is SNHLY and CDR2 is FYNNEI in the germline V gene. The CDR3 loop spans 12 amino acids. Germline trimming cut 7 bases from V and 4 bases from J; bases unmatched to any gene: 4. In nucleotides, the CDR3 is TGTGCCAGCAATCGGGGGGAATACGAGCAGTACTTC. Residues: CASNRGEYEQYF.

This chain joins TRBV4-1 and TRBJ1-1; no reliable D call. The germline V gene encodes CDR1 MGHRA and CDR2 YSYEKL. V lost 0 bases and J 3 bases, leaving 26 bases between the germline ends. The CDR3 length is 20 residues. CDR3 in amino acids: CASSQDHRLGIWQEDTEAFF. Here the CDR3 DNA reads TGCGCCAGCAGCCAAGATCATAGGTTGGGAATTTGGCAGGAGGACACTGAAGCTTTCTTT.

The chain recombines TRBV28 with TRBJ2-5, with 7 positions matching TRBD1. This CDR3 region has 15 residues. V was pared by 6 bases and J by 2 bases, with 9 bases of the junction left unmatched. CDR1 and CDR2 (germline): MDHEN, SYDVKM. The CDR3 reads CASRDRQGLQETQYF. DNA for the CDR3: TGTGCCAGCAGGGACCGACAGGGTTTACAAGAGACCCAGTACTTC.

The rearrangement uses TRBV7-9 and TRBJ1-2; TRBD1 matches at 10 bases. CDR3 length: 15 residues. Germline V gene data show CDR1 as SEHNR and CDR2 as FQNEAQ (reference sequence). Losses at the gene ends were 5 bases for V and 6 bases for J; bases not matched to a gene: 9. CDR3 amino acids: CASSPTGTGAHGYTF. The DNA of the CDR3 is TGTGCCAGCAGCCCAACCGGGACAGGGGCCCATGGCTACACCTTC.

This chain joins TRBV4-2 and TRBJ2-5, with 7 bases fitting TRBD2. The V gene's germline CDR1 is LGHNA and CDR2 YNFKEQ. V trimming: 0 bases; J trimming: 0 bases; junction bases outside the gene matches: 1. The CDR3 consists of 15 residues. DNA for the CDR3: TGTGCCAGCAGCCAAGAGGGGGGGGACCAAGAGACCCAGTACTTC. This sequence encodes CASSQEGGDQETQYF.

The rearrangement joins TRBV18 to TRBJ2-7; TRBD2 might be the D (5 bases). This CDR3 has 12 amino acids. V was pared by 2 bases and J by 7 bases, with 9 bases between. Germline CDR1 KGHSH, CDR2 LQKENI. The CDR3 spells CASSPRESEQYF. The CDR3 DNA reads TGTGCCAGCTCACCAAGGGAGTCTGAGCAGTACTTC.